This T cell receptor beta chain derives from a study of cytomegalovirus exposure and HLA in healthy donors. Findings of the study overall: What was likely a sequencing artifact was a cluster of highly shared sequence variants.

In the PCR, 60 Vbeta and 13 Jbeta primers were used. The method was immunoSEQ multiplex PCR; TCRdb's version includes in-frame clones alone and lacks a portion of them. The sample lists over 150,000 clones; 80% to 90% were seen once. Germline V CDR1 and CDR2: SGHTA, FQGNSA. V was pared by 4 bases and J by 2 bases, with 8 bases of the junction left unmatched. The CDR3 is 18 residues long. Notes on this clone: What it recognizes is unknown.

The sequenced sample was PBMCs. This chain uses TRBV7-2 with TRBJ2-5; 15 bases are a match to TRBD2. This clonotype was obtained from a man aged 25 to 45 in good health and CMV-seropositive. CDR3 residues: CASSYDLGTSGRQETQYF. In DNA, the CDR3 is TGTGCCAGCAGCTACGATTTGGGGACTAGCGGGAGGCAAGAGACCCAGTACTTC.